These 26 T cell receptor beta chains originate from one sample sequenced in a study of T cell responses to AZD1222 COVID-19 vaccine. Generated by immunoSEQ multiplex PCR, the TCRdb table keeps only in-frame clones and is missing some. This sample carries about 120,000 clones, approximately 94% of them seen once, and the ten largest clones take about 5%. The starting material was peripheral blood, obtained 28 days after the second AZD1222 dose. The receptors were sampled from an adult who received the AZD1222 COVID-19 vaccine.

The chain carries TRBV18 and TRBJ2-7; no definite D call. With 1 base removed from V and 6 bases from J, the gap between germline ends came to 16 bases. Germline CDR1 reads KGHSH; CDR2 reads LQKENI. This CDR3 spans 15 amino acids. The CDR3 bases are TGTGCCAGCTCACCACTCGGATCCTCACTCGGCGAGCAGTACTTC. As protein: CASSPLGSSLGEQYF.

The rearrangement joins TRBV29-1 to TRBJ2-2; weak D call: TRBD2 (5 bases). Germline-derived CDR1 and CDR2 are SQVTM and ANQGSEA. V lost 3 bases and J 3 bases, leaving 8 bases between the germline ends. This CDR3 is 13 amino acids long. CDR3 sequence reads: CSVDSGYTGELFF. The CDR3 DNA follows: TGCAGCGTTGATTCGGGGTACACCGGGGAGCTGTTTTTT.

The chain couples TRBV18 to TRBJ2-6; tentatively, D is TRBD2 (5 bases). Germline CDR1 reads KGHSH; CDR2 reads LQKENI. This CDR3 has 14 amino acids. V shed 3 bases and J shed 2 bases, with 5 bases lying between them. In DNA, the CDR3 is TGTGCCAGCTCACCCGGGACTGGGGCCAACGTCCTGACTTTC. Amino acid sequence: CASSPGTGANVLTF. Filled out from reference TRBV18 and TRBJ2-6, the complete variable domain reads NAGVMQNPRHLVRRRGQEARLRCSPMKGHSHVYWYRQLPEEGLKFMVYLQKENIIDESGMPKERFSAEFPKEGPSILRIQQVVRGDSAAYFCASSPGTGANVLTFGAGSRLTVL.

The rearrangement uses TRBV15 and TRBJ2-1; the D gene is possibly TRBD2 (6 bases). Per the germline V gene, CDR1 is LNHNV and CDR2 is YYDKDF (reference sequence). Trimming shortened V by 3 bases and J by 0 bases, and 18 bases separated the two germline ends. This CDR3 spans 18 amino acids. The CDR3 sequence: CATSRGGSAASSYNEQFF. CDR3 nucleotides: TGTGCCACCAGCAGGGGAGGCTCGGCGGCGAGCTCCTACAATGAGCAGTTCTTC.

The DNA for the CDR3 is TGTGCCAGCAGCCCCGAGGGGGGGGCAACCTATGGCTACACCTTC. Translated, it gives CASSPEGGATYGYTF. This chain connects TRBV5-4 to TRBJ1-2; TRBD1 is a possible D gene (6 bases). Germline V lookup: CDR1 SGHNT, CDR2 YYREEE (reference sequence). Trimming took 4 bases from V and 4 from J, leaving 17 bases between them. The CDR3 totals 15 residues.

This clone was counted only a few times. The J gene is TRBJ1-4, the V gene TRBV7-8; the D is unclear. Germline V gives CDR1 SGHVS, CDR2 FQNEAQ. This CDR3 contains 18 residues. V was clipped by 2 bases and J by 0 bases, with 16 bases between them. CDR3 loop: CASSLFPRDDATNEKLFF. The CDR3 DNA reads as TGTGCCAGCAGCTTATTTCCGCGTGACGATGCAACTAATGAAAAACTGTTTTTT.

The chain employs TRBV30 and TRBJ1-2; no clear D gene. V was clipped by 5 bases and J by 6 bases, with 10 bases between them. Per germline, CDR1 GTSNPN and CDR2 SVGIG (reference sequence). CDR3 length: 11 amino acids. The CDR3: CAWSRRDGYTF. CDR3 bases: TGTGCCTGGTCCCGAAGGGATGGCTACACCTTC.

The V gene is TRBV10-3, the J gene TRBJ1-6; TRBD1 might be the D (6 bases). V lost 4 bases and J lost 6, with 10 bases in between. Germline loops: CDR1 ENHRY, CDR2 SYGVKD. The CDR3 has 14 residues. CDR3 coding DNA: TGTGCCATCAGTGCAGGACAGCCTAATTCACCCCTCCACTTT. Encoded protein: CAISAGQPNSPLHF.

The gene calls are TRBV24-1 and TRBJ1-4; D possibly corresponds to TRBD1 (5 bases). V was shortened by 4 bases and J by 5 bases, with 10 bases between the two germline ends. Looked up from germline, CDR1 is KGHDR and CDR2 is SFDVKD. CDR3 length: 14 residues. For the CDR3, the DNA is TGTGCCACCAGTGAGGACATACCGAATGAAAAACTGTTTTTT. Encoded protein: CATSEDIPNEKLFF.

This clone was detected once. The chain combines TRBV9 with TRBJ2-5; weak D call: TRBD1 (6 bases). Looked up from germline, CDR1 is SGDLS and CDR2 is YYNGEE. The V and J ends lost 4 bases and 5 bases respectively, with 15 bases between them. There are 14 residues in the CDR3. CDR3 protein: CASSPSGALETQYF. CDR3 coding DNA: TGTGCCAGCAGCCCATCAGGGGCGTTGGAGACCCAGTACTTC.

In nucleotides, the CDR3 is TGTGCCAGCAGCTTGGGACTAGCGGTCACAGATACGCAGTATTTT. Its protein product is CASSLGLAVTDTQYF. The chain has TRBV7-2 and TRBJ2-3, with 11 bases that match TRBD2. There are 15 residues in the CDR3. V shed 3 bases, J shed 2 bases, and the junction held 1 base outside the gene matches. Germline CDR1 reads SGHTA; CDR2 reads FQGNSA.

The gene calls are TRBV27 and TRBJ1-2, with D possibly being TRBD1 (5 bases). The CDR3 has 13 amino acids. Germline V CDR1 and CDR2: MNHEY, SMNVEV (reference sequence). Trimming removed 4 bases at V and 4 bases at J, with 10 bases between. Here the CDR3 reads CASSSAGRYGYTF. CDR3 DNA sequence: TGTGCCAGCAGTTCCGCAGGGCGCTATGGCTACACCTTC.

This clone occurred once. The rearrangement uses TRBV12-3 or TRBV12-4 and TRBJ1-2, with D uncertain. This CDR3 comprises 13 residues. Trimming took off 3 bases at V and 5 bases at J, with 10 bases between the two ends. The CDR3 protein is CASSLRASYGYTF. For the CDR3, the DNA is TGTGCCAGCAGTTTGCGGGCCTCATATGGCTACACCTTC.

CDR3 residues: CASTGPTSGGSHRGADTQYF. The CDR3 bases are TGCGCCAGCACCGGCCCAACTAGCGGGGGATCTCACCGGGGGGCAGATACGCAGTATTTT. The gene calls are TRBV10-2 and TRBJ2-3, with TRBD2 matching 11 bases. V shed 7 bases and J 4 bases; nucleotides not matched to a gene: 22. Germline V gene sequence: CDR1 WSHSY, CDR2 SAAADI. This CDR3 is 20 amino acids long.

This clone was counted only a few times. V is TRBV3-1 (or the pseudogene TRBV3-2) and J is TRBJ1-2; D not resolved. The CDR3 loop spans 14 amino acids. Germline V gene data show CDR1 as LGHDT and CDR2 as YNNKEL (reference sequence). The V end was cut by 0 bases, the J end by 8 bases, with 13 bases between. CDR3 loop: CASSQDVGAGGYTF. The CDR3 DNA reads TGTGCCAGCAGCCAAGATGTGGGCGCGGGAGGCTACACCTTC.

For the CDR3, the DNA is TGTGCCAGCGGGACTAGCGGGAGTTCGGATACGCAGTATTTT. Encoded protein: CASGTSGSSDTQYF. The chain recombines TRBV25-1 with TRBJ2-3, with 14 bases lining up with TRBD2. This CDR3 contains 14 residues. V dropped 8 bases and J dropped 6; count of bases not matched to a gene: 4. CDR1 and CDR2 (germline): MGHDK, SYGVNS.

This clone was picked up one time. This chain joins TRBV10-3 and TRBJ1-2; the D is unclear. The V and J ends lost 2 bases and 5 bases respectively, with 12 bases between them. CDR1 ENHRY and CDR2 SYGVKD come from the germline V gene. The CDR3 contains 14 residues. The CDR3 bases are TGTGCCATCAGTGAGGGAGGGATGGTTTATGGCTACACCTTC. As protein: CAISEGGMVYGYTF.

The chain couples TRBV19 to TRBJ1-6; TRBD1 might be the D (6 bases). Trimming left V 5 bases short and J 6 bases short, with 14 bases between. Germline V gene data show CDR1 as LNHDA and CDR2 as SQIVND (reference sequence). The CDR3 is 15 residues long. Here the CDR3 DNA reads TGTGCCAGTAGTTTACAGGGCACTGTTAATTCACCCCTCCACTTT. Translating it yields CASSLQGTVNSPLHF.

The chain combines TRBV30 with TRBJ1-6; the D is unclear. Germline assignment: CDR1 GTSNPN and CDR2 SVGIG (reference sequence). The CDR3 consists of 15 residues. The ends were cut back, 0 bases at V and 6 bases at J, with 12 bases in the middle. In DNA form, the CDR3 reads TGTGCCTGGAGTGTAATGGGGTCGAGTAATTCACCCCTCCACTTT. Translation: CAWSVMGSSNSPLHF.

This clone appeared once. The chain has TRBV7-9 and TRBJ1-1, with D uncertain. CDR1 and CDR2 from the germline V gene are SEHNR and FQNEAQ (reference sequence). The germline V and J ends were trimmed by 5 bases and 11 bases, with 18 bases remaining between them. The CDR3 is 13 residues long. In nucleotides, the CDR3 is TGTGCCAGCAGCCTCTCCGGAGCCCCTCGGGCTTTCTTT. Translating gives CASSLSGAPRAFF.

In DNA form, the CDR3 reads TGTGCCAGCAGGGACACCGGTAATTCACCCCTCCACTTT. Protein sequence: CASRDTGNSPLHF. The V and J genes are TRBV12-3 or TRBV12-4 and TRBJ1-6, with D possibly TRBD1 on 5 matching bases. This CDR3 spans 13 amino acids. Trimming stripped 6 bases from V and 6 bases from J, with 9 bases between.

DNA for the CDR3: TGTGCCAGCAGCGTAGGAGGGCGATTGAACACTGAAGCTTTCTTT. Its translation is CASSVGGRLNTEAFF. V gene TRBV9 combines with J gene TRBJ1-1; D gene uncertain. Trimming left V 0 bases short and J 0 bases short, with 9 bases between. Germline CDR1 is SGDLS and CDR2 is YYNGEE. The length of the CDR3 is 15 residues.

The chain uses TRBV5-1 and TRBJ1-1; no reliable D call. This CDR3 spans 14 amino acids. V was cut by 4 bases and J by 1 base, with 11 bases left in between. Germline assignment: CDR1 SGHRS and CDR2 YFSETQ. As DNA, the CDR3 is TGCGCCAGCAGCCTATCGGGCCAGAACACTGAAGCTTTCTTT. It translates to CASSLSGQNTEAFF.

As DNA, the CDR3 is TGTGCCAGCAGTTACTCGGGGGGCGGGGAGACCCAGTACTTC. Translation gives CASSYSGGGETQYF. This rearrangement joins TRBV6-2 or TRBV6-3 to TRBJ2-5; the D call may be TRBD1 or TRBD2 (6 bases each). The CDR3 consists of 14 residues. Germline V CDR1 and CDR2: MNHEY, SVGEGT. With 0 bases removed from V and 5 bases from J, the gap between germline ends came to 10 bases.

The chain links TRBV7-2 to TRBJ2-7; D perhaps matches TRBD2 (6 bases). Trimming took 0 bases from V and 2 from J, leaving 17 bases between them. Germline CDR1 is SGHTA and CDR2 is FQGNSA. The CDR3 loop spans 17 amino acids. The CDR3 DNA sequence: TGTGCCAGCAGCTTAGCCGGGGGAGGAGGATCACCCTACGAGCAGTACTTC. Its translation: CASSLAGGGGSPYEQYF. Using reference TRBV7-2 and TRBJ2-7 for the parts outside the CDR3, the full variable domain is GAGVSQSPSNKVTEKGKDVELRCDPISGHTALYWYRQSLGQGLEFLIYFQGNSAPDKSGLPSDRFSAERTGGSVSTLTIQRTQQEDSAVYLCASSLAGGGGSPYEQYFGPGTRLTVT.

The chain couples TRBV10-3 to TRBJ1-3; D gene ambiguous. The CDR3 sequence is 14 residues long. Trimming left V 10 bases short and J 1 base short, with 14 bases between. The V gene's germline CDR1 is ENHRY and CDR2 SYGVKD. This chain's CDR3 is CATQKDPSGNTIYF. CDR3 in DNA: TGTGCCACCCAAAAGGACCCGTCTGGAAACACCATATATTTT.